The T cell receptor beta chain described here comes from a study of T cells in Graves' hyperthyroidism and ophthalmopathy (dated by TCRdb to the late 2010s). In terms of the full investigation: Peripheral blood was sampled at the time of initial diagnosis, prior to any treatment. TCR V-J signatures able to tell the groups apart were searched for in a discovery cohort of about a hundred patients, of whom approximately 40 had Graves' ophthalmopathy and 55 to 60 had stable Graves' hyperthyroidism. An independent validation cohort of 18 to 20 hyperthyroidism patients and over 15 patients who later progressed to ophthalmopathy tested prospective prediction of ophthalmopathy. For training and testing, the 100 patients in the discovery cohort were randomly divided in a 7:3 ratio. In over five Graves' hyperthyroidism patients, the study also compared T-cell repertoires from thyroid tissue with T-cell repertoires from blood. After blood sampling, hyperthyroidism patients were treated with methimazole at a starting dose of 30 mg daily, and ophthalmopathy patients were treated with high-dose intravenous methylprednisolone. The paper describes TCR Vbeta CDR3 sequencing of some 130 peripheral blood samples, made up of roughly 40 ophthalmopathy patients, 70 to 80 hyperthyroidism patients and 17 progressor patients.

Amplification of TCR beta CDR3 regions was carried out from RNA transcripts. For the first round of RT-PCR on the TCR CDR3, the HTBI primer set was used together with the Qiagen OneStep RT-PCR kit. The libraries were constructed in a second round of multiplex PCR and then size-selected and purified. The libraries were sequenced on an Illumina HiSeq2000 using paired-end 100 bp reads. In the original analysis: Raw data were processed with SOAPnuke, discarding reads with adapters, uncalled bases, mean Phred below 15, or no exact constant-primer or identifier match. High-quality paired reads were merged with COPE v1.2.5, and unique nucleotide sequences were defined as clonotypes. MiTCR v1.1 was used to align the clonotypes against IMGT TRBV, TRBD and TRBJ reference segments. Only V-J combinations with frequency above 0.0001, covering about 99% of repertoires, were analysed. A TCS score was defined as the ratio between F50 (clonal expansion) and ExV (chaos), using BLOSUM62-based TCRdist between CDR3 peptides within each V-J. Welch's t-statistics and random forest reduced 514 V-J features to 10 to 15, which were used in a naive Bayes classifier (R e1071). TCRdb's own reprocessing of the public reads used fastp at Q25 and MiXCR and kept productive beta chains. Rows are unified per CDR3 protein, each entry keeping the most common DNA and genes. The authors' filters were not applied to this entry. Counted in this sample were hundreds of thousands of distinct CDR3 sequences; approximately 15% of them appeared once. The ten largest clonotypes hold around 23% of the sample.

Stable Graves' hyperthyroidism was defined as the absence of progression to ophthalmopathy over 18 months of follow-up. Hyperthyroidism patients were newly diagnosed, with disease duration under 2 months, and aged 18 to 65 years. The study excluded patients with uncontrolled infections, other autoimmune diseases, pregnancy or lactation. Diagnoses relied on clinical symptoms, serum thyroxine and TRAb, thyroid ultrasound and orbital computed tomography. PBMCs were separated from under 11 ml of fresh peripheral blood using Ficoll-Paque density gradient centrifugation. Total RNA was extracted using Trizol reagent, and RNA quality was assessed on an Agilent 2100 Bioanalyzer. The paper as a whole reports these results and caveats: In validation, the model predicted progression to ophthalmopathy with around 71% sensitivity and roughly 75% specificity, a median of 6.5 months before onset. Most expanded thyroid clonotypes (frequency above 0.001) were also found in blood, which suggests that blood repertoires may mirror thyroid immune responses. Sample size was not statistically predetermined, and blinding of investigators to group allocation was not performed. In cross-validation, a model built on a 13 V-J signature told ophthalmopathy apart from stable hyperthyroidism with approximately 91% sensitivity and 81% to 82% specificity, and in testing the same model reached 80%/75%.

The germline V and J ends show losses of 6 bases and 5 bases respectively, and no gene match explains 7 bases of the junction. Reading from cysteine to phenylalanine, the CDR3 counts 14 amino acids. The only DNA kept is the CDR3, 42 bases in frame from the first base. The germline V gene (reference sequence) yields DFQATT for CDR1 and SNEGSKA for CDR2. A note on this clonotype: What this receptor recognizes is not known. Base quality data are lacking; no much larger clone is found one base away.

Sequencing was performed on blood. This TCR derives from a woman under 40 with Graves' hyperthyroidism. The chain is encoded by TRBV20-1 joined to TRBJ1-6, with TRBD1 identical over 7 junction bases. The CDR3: CSANRDSHNSPLHF. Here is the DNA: TGCAGTGCGAACCGGGACAGCCATAATTCACCCCTCCACTTT.